This T cell receptor beta chain stems from a study of blood T cells in healthy people across ages. Sample-barcoded 5' priming and a J-beta primer mix drove a second PCR of roughly 7 to 11 cycles. Researchers report that a template-switch adaptor with 12 random nucleotides tagged each cDNA molecule. TCRdb reanalysed the 5' RACE reads using MiXCR and keeps one entry per CDR3 protein. The sample lists 1.2 million to 1.5 million distinct CDR3 sequences; about 40% were seen once. Sample donors were healthy Caucasian individuals that came from Russia, aged roughly 6 to 95. This clonotype occurred a few times. Its antigen is still unknown. J gave up 4 bases and V 7 bases, and 8 bases lay outside the gene matches. The CDR3 spans 15 residues. Notes on the study in general: Higher naive T cell percentage went strongly together with higher TCR beta diversity. For the donors, CMV status was unknown and possibly confounded expanded clonotype changes.

The chain uses TRBV12-3 or TRBV12-4 and TRBJ2-3; 10 nucleotides line up with TRBD2. The receptor was derived from a young woman in good health. The sequenced sample was blood. The CDR3 reads CASTAGLAAADTQYF. The CDR3 DNA is TGTGCCAGCACCGCCGGACTAGCGGCGGCAGATACGCAGTATTTT.